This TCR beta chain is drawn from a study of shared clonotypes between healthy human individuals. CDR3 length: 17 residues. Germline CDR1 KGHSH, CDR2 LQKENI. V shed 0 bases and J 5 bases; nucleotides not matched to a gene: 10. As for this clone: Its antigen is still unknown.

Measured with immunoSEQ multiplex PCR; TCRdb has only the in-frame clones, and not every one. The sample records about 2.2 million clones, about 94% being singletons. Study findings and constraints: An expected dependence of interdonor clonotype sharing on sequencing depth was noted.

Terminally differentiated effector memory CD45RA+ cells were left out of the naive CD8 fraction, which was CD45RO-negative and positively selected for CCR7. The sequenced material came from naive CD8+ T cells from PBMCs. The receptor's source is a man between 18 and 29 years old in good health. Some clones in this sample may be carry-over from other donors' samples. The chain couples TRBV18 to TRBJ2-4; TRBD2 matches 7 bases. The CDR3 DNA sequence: TGTGCCAGCTCACCACCGGTCTTAGCGGGCGTGCAAAACATTCAGTACTTC. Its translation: CASSPPVLAGVQNIQYF.